This T cell receptor (beta chain) was identified during a study of regulatory T cells in long-lasting Graves disease (dated by TCRdb to the early 2020s). With respect to the entire study: In the newly diagnosed Graves' disease group, patients had been taking antithyroid drugs for less than 3 months. Persistent Graves' disease patients were compared with newly diagnosed Graves' disease patients by peripheral blood TCR sequencing and RNA sequencing. The study was registered as a clinical trial and conducted in China. A total of around 35 samples underwent TCR sequencing, from around 13 patients with persistent Graves' disease and approximately 20 patients with newly diagnosed Graves' disease. Results the study describes overall, beyond this receptor: Peripheral blood alone was examined, since thyroid tissue, which constituted the primary lesion, could not be accessed. Only the TCR beta chain was sequenced and analyzed. As a limitation, the authors acknowledged that the small sample size may reduce accuracy. Persistent Graves' disease patients showed lower TCR Shannon entropy and fewer highly expanded clones than newly diagnosed patients, suggesting clonal expansion. More public clonotypes were shared among persistent patients (about 2,800) than among newly diagnosed patients (966). Preferential use of TRBV28, TRBJ1-2 and TRBJ2-5 was observed in persistent disease, whereas TRBV20-1 and TRBJ2-1 were favored in newly diagnosed disease.

The library was generated by multiplex PCR. This sample was sequenced with an Illumina HiSeq 4000. iRepertoire HTBI primers and Arm-PCR amplification of CDR3 regions were used to construct TCR beta libraries. Before sequencing, the PCR products underwent gel purification. In the original analysis: A total of roughly 67 TRBV and under 15 TRBJ segments were identified across samples and were used for gene usage analysis of CDR3 amino acid clonotypes. Filtered high-quality paired reads were merged into contigs using COPE and FqMerger. BLAST was used to align contigs to IMGT TRBV, TRBD and TRBJ reference genes, with CDR3 defined following IMGT. Highly expanded clones were defined as clonotypes with a frequency above 0.1%. Shannon entropy was used to measure repertoire diversity, and the Gini coefficient was used to measure V-J evenness. A clonotype was considered public if more than one individual shared it. The public reads were reprocessed in TCRdb via fastp at Q25 and MiXCR, keeping in-frame beta chains. CDR3 protein sequences are deduplicated, and each keeps its most common genes and DNA. It is TCRdb's table, rather than the study itself, that gives the V and J calls and clone size. This sample lists hundreds of thousands of distinct CDR3 sequences; around 12% were detected once. Roughly 8.9% of the sample belongs to the ten largest clones.

Unmatched junction bases come to 7, with V trimmed by 1 base and J by 2 bases. The germline V gene specifies SGHTA as CDR1 and FQGNSA as CDR2. There are 17 amino acids in the CDR3, from cysteine to phenylalanine inclusive. Kept here is only the CDR3 DNA, which spans 51 bases and is read in frame from base 1. This clonotype was observed at least ten times. This clone's antigen is unknown. Nothing much larger sits one base from this clone, and base qualities are not available. The sample's time point, from its label and the paper: newly diagnosed GD, antithyroid drugs for less than 3 months. RNA was extracted from PBMCs in TRIzol for both TCR sequencing and RNA sequencing. Graves' disease was diagnosed according to American Thyroid Association guidelines. The patients came from an endocrinology department in Xi'an, China. Each patient gave roughly 10 milliliters of peripheral blood, collected in an EDTA anticoagulant tube. Ficoll Paque Plus density gradient separation was used to isolate PBMCs, and no further T cell sorting was done. An Agilent 2100 Bioanalyzer and agarose gel were used to assess RNA quality, and a NanoDrop 2000 was used to measure RNA concentration.

This sample also belongs to another study, concerning T cells in Graves' hyperthyroidism and ophthalmopathy. The second study's authors report: Graves' hyperthyroidism was defined as stable when no progression to ophthalmopathy occurred over 18 months of follow-up. Hyperthyroidism patients were newly diagnosed, had a disease duration of under 2 months, and were aged 18 to 65 years. Patients with uncontrolled infections, other autoimmune diseases, pregnancy or lactation were excluded. Diagnoses were based on clinical symptoms, serum thyroxine and TRAb, thyroid ultrasound and orbital computed tomography. The first round of RT-PCR for the TCR CDR3 was performed with the HTBI primer set and the Qiagen OneStep RT-PCR kit. Most expanded thyroid clonotypes (frequency above 0.001) were also detected in blood, suggesting blood repertoires may reflect thyroid immune responses. In cross-validation, a model built on a 13 V-J signature told ophthalmopathy apart from stable hyperthyroidism with about 90% sensitivity and about 81% specificity, and in testing the same model reached 80%/75%. In validation, progression to ophthalmopathy was predicted by the model with about 70% sensitivity and 72% to 80% specificity, a median of approximately 7.1 months before onset. A discovery cohort of about 96 patients, roughly 45 with Graves' ophthalmopathy and 57 with stable Graves' hyperthyroidism, was used to find distinguishing TCR V-J signatures. Whether ophthalmopathy could be predicted prospectively was tested in an independent validation cohort made up of some 20 hyperthyroidism patients plus 17 patients who later progressed to ophthalmopathy. For training and testing, the roughly 97 patients in the discovery cohort were randomly divided in a 7:3 ratio. The study also compared thyroid tissue and blood T-cell repertoires from five or six Graves' hyperthyroidism patients. After sampling, hyperthyroidism patients received methimazole starting at 30 mg daily, and ophthalmopathy patients received high-dose intravenous methylprednisolone. A second multiplex PCR round built the libraries, followed by size selection and purification. Sequencing of the libraries was done on an Illumina HiSeq2000 using paired-end 100 bp reads. Raw data were processed with SOAPnuke, discarding reads with adapters, uncalled bases, mean Phred below 15, or no exact constant-primer or identifier match. COPE v1.2.5 was used to merge the high-quality paired reads, and each unique nucleotide sequence was defined as a clonotype. MiTCR v1.1 was used to align clonotypes to the IMGT TRBV, TRBD and TRBJ reference segments. Analysis was restricted to V-J combinations with a frequency above 0.0001, which covered 99.2% of repertoires. A TCS score was defined as the ratio of F50 (clonal expansion) to E x V (chaos), with BLOSUM62-based TCRdist applied between CDR3 peptides within each V-J. Welch's t-statistics and random forest reduced approximately 520 V-J features to 13, which were used in a naive Bayes classifier (R e1071). No statistical method was used to set the sample size in advance, and investigators knew the group allocation. According to the paper, TCR Vbeta CDR3 sequencing was carried out on 135 peripheral blood samples, which came from some 41 ophthalmopathy, under 85 hyperthyroidism and about 17 progressor patients.

This clonotype was obtained from a woman in her twenties or thirties with Graves disease. Donor details come from another sample of the same person, matched by shared clones. The rearrangement combines TRBV7-2 with TRBJ2-3; the junction holds 9 bases that match TRBD2. Source: peripheral blood mononuclear cells (PBMCs), taken at new diagnosis, from a patient treated with antithyroid drugs. The CDR3 corresponds to CASSLVLAGEITDTQYF. In nucleotides, the sequence is TGTGCCAGCAGCTTAGTTTTAGCGGGAGAAATCACAGATACGCAGTATTTT.